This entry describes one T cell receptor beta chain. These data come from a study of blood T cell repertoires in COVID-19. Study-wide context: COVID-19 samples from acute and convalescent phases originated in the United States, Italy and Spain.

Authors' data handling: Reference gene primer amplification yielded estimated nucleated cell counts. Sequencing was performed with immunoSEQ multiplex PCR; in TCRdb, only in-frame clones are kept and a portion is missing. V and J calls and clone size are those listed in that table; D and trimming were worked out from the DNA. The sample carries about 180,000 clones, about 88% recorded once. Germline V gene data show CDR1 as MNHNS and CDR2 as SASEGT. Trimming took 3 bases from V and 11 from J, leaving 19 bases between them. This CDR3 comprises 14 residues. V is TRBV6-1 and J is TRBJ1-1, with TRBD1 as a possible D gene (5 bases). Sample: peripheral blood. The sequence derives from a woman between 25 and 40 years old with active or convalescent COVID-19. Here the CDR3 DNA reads TGTGCCAGCAGTGATGGCAGGGATATTTATGGGGCTTTCTTT. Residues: CASSDGRDIYGAFF.